The 10 T cell receptor beta chains below come from one sample, sequenced in a study of OX40 agonist ivuxolimab in advanced cancers. Sequenced by immunoSEQ multiplex PCR; TCRdb stores in-frame clones only, minus some. Among 98,000 or so clones listed, roughly nine tenths were seen once. The sequenced sample was CD4+ or CD8+ T cells sorted from blood, obtained in a trial of the OX40 agonist ivuxolimab. These receptor sequences come from an adult with an advanced solid tumor such as melanoma, head and neck, liver or kidney cancer.

The chain recombines TRBV2 with TRBJ1-2; possible D gene TRBD1, 5 bases. The CDR3 has 13 amino acids. CDR1 and CDR2 (germline): SNHLY, FYNNEI. V was cut by 7 bases and J by 5 bases, with 14 bases left in between. The CDR3 nucleotides are TGTGCCAGCACCGAGGGACCCCAGTATGGCTACACCTTC. It yields the protein CASTEGPQYGYTF.

V and J are TRBV6-1 and TRBJ1-2; D might be TRBD1 (5 bases). V dropped 1 base and J dropped 2 bases, with 8 bases sitting between them. CDR3 size: 14 residues. The germline V gene has CDR1 MNHNS and CDR2 SASEGT. The CDR3 loop reads CASSEGSGNYGYTF. The CDR3 DNA is TGTGCCAGCAGTGAAGGTTCAGGGAACTATGGCTACACCTTC.

This clone was seen a single time. The rearrangement joins TRBV6-5 to TRBJ1-1; no reliable D call. The V end was cut by 2 bases, the J end by 1 base, with 8 bases between. The CDR3 is made up of 14 amino acids. The germline gives CDR1 MNHEY, CDR2 SVGAGI. The DNA for the CDR3 is TGTGCCAGCAGTTACAGGGTGTCGAACACTGAAGCTTTCTTT. It encodes CASSYRVSNTEAFF.

This clone was observed a few times. The genes are TRBV2 and TRBJ2-1, with D possibly TRBD2 on 5 matching bases. The germline V and J ends were trimmed by 6 bases and 8 bases, with 20 bases remaining between them. This CDR3 contains 15 residues. The germline CDR1 and CDR2 sequences are SNHLY and FYNNEI. The CDR3 loop reads CASRPGFDRAHEQFF. The CDR3 coding sequence is TGTGCCAGCAGGCCGGGATTCGATAGGGCCCATGAGCAGTTCTTC.

The chain carries TRBV7-2 and TRBJ1-3, with D possibly matching TRBD1 (6 bases). The germline V gene has CDR1 SGHTA and CDR2 FQGNSA. CDR3 length equals 17 residues. Trimming left V 1 base short and J 2 bases short, with 15 bases between. CDR3 sequence: CASSLVASRGAGNTIYF. DNA for the CDR3: TGTGCCAGCAGCTTAGTGGCAAGCAGGGGCGCTGGAAACACCATATATTTT.

The chain employs TRBV27 and TRBJ2-5; 7 bases agree with TRBD1. The CDR3 is made up of 16 amino acids. CDR1 and CDR2 (germline): MNHEY, SMNVEV (reference sequence). Trimming at V came to 5 bases and at J to 2 bases, leaving 11 bases not matched to a gene. CDR3 in DNA: TGTGCCAGCAGTCCCTCAGGGGGAGCTGTACAAGAGACCCAGTACTTC. Protein: CASSPSGGAVQETQYF.

The chain is built from TRBV28 and TRBJ2-7; TRBD2 aligns across 8 bases. Unmatched junction bases numbered 11, after V lost 4 bases and J lost 6 bases. This CDR3 contains 15 residues. CDR1 is MDHEN, CDR2 SYDVKM, per germline. CDR3 DNA: TGTGCCAGCAGTTCGCCGGGAGGGCAGATCTCCGAGCAGTACGTC. Translated, it gives CASSSPGGQISEQYV.

The rearrangement links TRBV28 to TRBJ1-4; D is undetermined. This CDR3 contains 15 residues. Germline loops: CDR1 MDHEN, CDR2 SYDVKM. V lost 5 bases, J lost 0 bases, and 10 bases lay in between. DNA of the CDR3: TGTGCCAGCAGTCCCCCCGGTGCAACTAATGAAAAACTGTTTTTT. Its translation is CASSPPGATNEKLFF.

The chain has TRBV4-1 and TRBJ1-4, with a weak D call TRBD1 (5 bases). CDR3 length: 14 residues. Germline assignment: CDR1 MGHRA and CDR2 YSYEKL. The ends were cut back, 4 bases at V and 10 bases at J, with 16 bases in the middle. The CDR3 sequence: CASSLNTDRGKLFF. The CDR3 DNA reads TGCGCCAGCAGCCTCAACACCGACAGAGGAAAACTGTTTTTT.

The rearrangement uses TRBV6-1 and TRBJ1-5; 7 nucleotides agree with TRBD1. The CDR3 is 16 residues long. V lost 2 bases to trimming and J lost 5 bases; unmatched junction nucleotides: 9. CDR1 is MNHNS and CDR2 is SASEGT in the germline V gene. The CDR3 coding sequence is TGTGCCAGCAGTGAATTAAAGGACAGGCTCTATCAGCCCCAGCATTTT. It encodes CASSELKDRLYQPQHF.